Below, 26 T cell receptor beta chains from the same sample are listed, as sequenced in a study of metastatic and nonmetastatic thyroid tumors. TCRdb reassembled clones from the PCR reads with MiXCR. The sample consists of tens of thousands of clones, under 25% of them appearing once. Before thyroid surgery, none of the patients had received any treatment. Sequences were obtained from blood. All receptors come from a female donor with papillary thyroid cancer or a benign thyroid nodule (not recorded which). Some clones in this sample may be carry-over from other donors' samples.

The table lists this clone with many counts. This sequence joins TRBV7-2 and TRBJ2-7; D remains unclear. The CDR3 is made up of 12 amino acids. V lost 0 bases and J lost 6, with 6 bases in between. The germline V gene has CDR1 SGHTA and CDR2 FQGNSA. The DNA of the CDR3 is TGTGCCAGCAGCTTAGCTGGTGGCGAGCAGTACTTC. Translated, it gives CASSLAGGEQYF.

This chain joins TRBV7-3 and TRBJ2-1; D is possibly TRBD1 or TRBD2 (6 bases each). The V gene's germline CDR1 is SGHTA and CDR2 FQGTGA. CDR3 length: 14 residues. V gave up 2 bases and J gave up 8 bases, with 13 bases separating them. The CDR3 DNA reads as TGTGCCAGCAGCTTAGGGGGGCAGGGTCATGAGCAGTTCTTC. Its protein product is CASSLGGQGHEQFF.

This clone has at least ten counts. V gene TRBV4-3 combines with J gene TRBJ1-4, with D possibly being TRBD1 (5 bases). The V end lost 0 bases, the J end lost 5 bases, and 13 bases lay between the germline ends. Germline V lookup: CDR1 LGHNA, CDR2 YSLEER. The CDR3 length is 16 residues. The CDR3 is CASSQDRGVRNEKLFF. CDR3 DNA sequence: TGCGCCAGCAGCCAAGATCGGGGGGTGAGGAATGAAAAACTGTTTTTT.

V and J are TRBV5-4 and TRBJ2-1; the D gene could be TRBD1 or TRBD2 (5 bases each). V lost 4 bases and J 8 bases, leaving 16 bases between the germline ends. From germline, CDR1 is SGHNT and CDR2 YYREEE (reference sequence). CDR3 length: 14 amino acids. The CDR3 sequence: CASSLGAGNDEQFF. In DNA, the CDR3 is TGTGCCAGCAGCCTCGGGGCAGGGAATGATGAGCAGTTCTTC.

The V gene is TRBV6-4, the J gene TRBJ2-1, with 9 bases lining up with TRBD2. The CDR3 covers 14 residues. V gave up 2 bases and J gave up 10 bases; unmatched junction bases: 6. CDR1 and CDR2 (germline): MRHNA, SNTAGT. The CDR3 DNA reads TGTGCCAGCAGTGACGGGACTAGCTACTCCGAGCAGTTCTTC. Its protein is CASSDGTSYSEQFF.

The chain couples TRBV9 to TRBJ2-2; 14 nucleotides line up with TRBD2. Per the germline V gene, CDR1 is SGDLS and CDR2 is YYNGEE. V was pared by 3 bases and J by 7 bases, with 14 bases of the junction left unmatched. This CDR3 spans 19 amino acids. CDR3 bases: TGTGCCAGCAGCGCAGCGGGACTAGCGGGGGCCATAGCAGGCGGGGAGCTGTTTTTT. Protein sequence: CASSAAGLAGAIAGGELFF.

This clone has a count of ten or more. The V gene is TRBV6-1, the J gene TRBJ2-7, with D maybe TRBD2 (7 bases). The CDR3 consists of 15 residues. Germline CDR1 reads MNHNS; CDR2 reads SASEGT. V was cut by 6 bases and J by 3 bases, with 18 bases left in between. The CDR3 region is CASRRYREGFYEQYF. The CDR3 DNA sequence: TGTGCCAGCAGGAGATACAGGGAGGGCTTCTACGAGCAGTACTTC.

Ten or more counts support this clone. The chain couples TRBV11-2 to TRBJ2-3; D possibly corresponds to TRBD2 (7 bases). CDR1 and CDR2 from the germline V gene are SGHAT and FQNNGV. V was pared by 5 bases and J by 6 bases, with 24 bases between. The CDR3 runs to 17 residues. For the CDR3, the DNA is TGTGCCAGCAGCCTCCTATCCGGGGGGCCTTTAACCGATACGCAGTATTTT. Residues: CASSLLSGGPLTDTQYF.

This clone was counted ten times or more. The rearrangement links TRBV20-1 to TRBJ2-7; weak D call: TRBD2 (6 bases). V lost 3 bases and J 3 bases, leaving 12 bases between the germline ends. Per germline, CDR1 DFQATT and CDR2 SNEGSKA (reference sequence). The CDR3 totals 13 residues. The CDR3 loop reads CSARRPGGYEQYF. CDR3 DNA: TGCAGTGCTAGGCGGCCCGGGGGCTACGAGCAGTACTTC.

This clone was observed many times. The chain recombines TRBV27 with TRBJ1-2; 7 bases map to TRBD1. The germline gives CDR1 MNHEY, CDR2 SMNVEV (reference sequence). The CDR3 runs to 17 residues. V was clipped by 7 bases and J by 0 bases; unmatched bases: 14. The CDR3 coding sequence is TGTGCCAGCACCCTTAGGTCAGGGGGGGTATCTAACTATGGCTACACCTTC. Encoded protein: CASTLRSGGVSNYGYTF.

This clone was counted many times. The rearrangement links TRBV6-2 or TRBV6-3 to TRBJ2-5, with D possibly matching TRBD2 (6 bases). The germline V gene has CDR1 MNHEY and CDR2 SVGEGT. Deletions cut 0 bases from V and 4 bases from J, with 12 bases between. The CDR3 has 15 residues. This CDR3 is CASSYSGGSPETQYF. Written as DNA, the CDR3 is TGTGCCAGCAGTTACTCTGGGGGGTCCCCAGAGACCCAGTACTTC.

This clone is hyperexpanded in the sample. The chain recombines TRBV6-1 with TRBJ2-3, with 11 bases lining up with TRBD1. CDR1 is MNHNS and CDR2 is SASEGT in the germline V gene. The V segment lost 6 bases and the J segment 5 bases; nucleotides outside the gene matches: 4. The length of the CDR3 is 14 residues. In DNA form, the CDR3 reads TGTGCCAGCAGGGACAGGGGGCCGGGAGATACGCAGTATTTT. Protein: CASRDRGPGDTQYF.

J is TRBJ1-2 and V is TRBV2; D ambiguous. This CDR3 has 14 residues. The V end was cut by 5 bases, the J end by 0 bases, with 10 bases between. Germline V lookup: CDR1 SNHLY, CDR2 FYNNEI. CDR3 sequence (DNA): TGTGCCAGCAGTCAGGCGCTAGCTAACTATGGCTACACCTTC. Amino acid sequence: CASSQALANYGYTF.

This clone was recorded many times. This rearrangement joins TRBV7-8 to TRBJ2-7; D gene uncertain. CDR1 and CDR2 (germline): SGHVS, FQNEAQ. The V and J ends lost 2 bases and 1 base respectively, with 6 bases between them. The CDR3 sequence is 13 residues long. The CDR3 DNA sequence: TGTGCCAGCAGCTTATACGTGTCCTACGAGCAGTACTTC. This translates into CASSLYVSYEQYF.

This clone showed up many times. The chain is built from TRBV14 and TRBJ2-7; D is perhaps TRBD1 (6 bases). The germline V gene has CDR1 SGHDN and CDR2 FVKESK. This CDR3 has 15 amino acids. V was pared by 5 bases and J by 0 bases, with 14 bases between. The CDR3 sequence is CASSKGTTSSYEQYF. The CDR3 nucleotides read TGTGCCAGCAGCAAAGGGACAACCTCCTCCTACGAGCAGTACTTC.

This clone was observed at least ten times. The rearrangement uses TRBV11-2 and TRBJ1-1; D not resolved. The CDR3 is 13 residues long. Trimming stripped 1 base from V and 6 bases from J, with 9 bases between. Germline values: CDR1 SGHAT, CDR2 FQNNGV. The CDR3 protein is CASSLGSQSEAFF. CDR3 coding DNA: TGTGCCAGCAGCTTAGGTTCCCAGTCTGAAGCTTTCTTT. Combining the CDR3 with reference TRBV11-2 and TRBJ1-1 gives the whole variable domain EAGVAQSPRYKIIEKRQSVAFWCNPISGHATLYWYQQILGQGPKLLIQFQNNGVVDDSQLPKDRFSAERLKGVDSTLKIQPAKLEDSAVYLCASSLGSQSEAFFGQGTRLTVV.

This clone has more than one count but fewer than ten. The gene calls are TRBV6-1 and TRBJ2-7, with D possibly TRBD2 on 5 matching bases. Deletions cut 2 bases from V and 2 bases from J, with 16 bases between. CDR1 MNHNS and CDR2 SASEGT come from the germline V gene. The CDR3 totals 16 residues. The CDR3 spells CASSELADQEAYEQYF. The CDR3 DNA sequence: TGTGCCAGCAGTGAATTGGCCGACCAGGAGGCCTACGAGCAGTACTTC.

This clone turned up a few times. The rearrangement uses TRBV6-4 and TRBJ2-1, with 14 nucleotides matching TRBD2. Germline V gene sequence: CDR1 MRHNA, CDR2 SNTAGT. J lost 0 bases, V lost 6 bases, and 10 bases had no gene match. There are 19 residues in the CDR3. The CDR3 loop reads CASRTSGGAGSGSYNEQFF. The CDR3 DNA reads TGTGCCAGCAGGACTAGCGGGGGGGCCGGGTCGGGCTCCTACAATGAGCAGTTCTTC.

Ten or more counts support this clone. The chain has TRBV2 and TRBJ2-1; D perhaps matches TRBD2 (5 bases). The V end was cut by 6 bases, the J end by 9 bases, with 18 bases between. Germline V CDR1 and CDR2: SNHLY, FYNNEI. The CDR3 is 14 residues long. This chain's CDR3 is CASRGRRAIAEQFF. In nucleotides, the CDR3 is TGTGCCAGCAGGGGCAGGCGGGCAATAGCTGAGCAGTTCTTC.

This clone was found many times. CDR3 coding DNA: TGTGCCATCAGTGATTCGGGGACTCAAGAGACCCAGTACTTC. Translated: CAISDSGTQETQYF. V gene TRBV10-3 combines with J gene TRBJ2-5; tentatively, D is TRBD2 (6 bases). Germline CDR1 is ENHRY and CDR2 is SYGVKD. With 3 bases removed from V and 2 bases from J, the gap between germline ends came to 10 bases. This CDR3 has 14 amino acids.

This clone has just a few counts. The chain has TRBV9 and TRBJ1-2; D possibly corresponds to TRBD1 (6 bases). Germline V lookup: CDR1 SGDLS, CDR2 YYNGEE. The CDR3 sequence is 16 residues long. V lost 0 bases to trimming and J lost 3 bases, with 15 bases between them. CDR3 DNA sequence: TGTGCCAGCAGCGTAGGTCAGGACAGAGGCTACTATGGCTACACCTTC. Its protein product is CASSVGQDRGYYGYTF.

V and J are TRBV9 and TRBJ2-3; 8 bases map to TRBD1. The CDR3 extends over 14 amino acids. After removal of 4 bases from V and 7 bases from J, the junction contained 8 bases not matched to a gene. The V gene's germline CDR1 is SGDLS and CDR2 YYNGEE. The CDR3 here is CASSPTGTGHTQYF. The CDR3 nucleotides are TGTGCCAGCAGCCCGACCGGGACAGGCCATACGCAGTATTTT.

The CDR3 coding sequence is TGTGCCAGTAGTCTACGAGCTGAGGGGAATGAGCAGTTCTTC. It codes for CASSLRAEGNEQFF. The chain recombines TRBV19 with TRBJ2-1; D is perhaps TRBD1 or TRBD2 (5 bases each). Trimming took off 5 bases at V and 7 bases at J, with 15 bases between the two ends. The V gene's germline CDR1 is LNHDA and CDR2 SQIVND (reference sequence). The CDR3 sequence is 14 residues long.

This clone was counted many times. The V gene is TRBV5-1, the J gene TRBJ2-3; D not certain. The CDR3 spans 16 residues. Germline lookup yields CDR1 SGHRS and CDR2 YFSETQ. The V gene lost 0 bases and the J gene lost 0 bases, with 11 bases spanning the gap. The CDR3 coding sequence is TGCGCCAGCAGCTTGGAAGGTGTTACTAGCACAGATACGCAGTATTTT. This encodes CASSLEGVTSTDTQYF. Full variable domain (remainder filled in from reference TRBV5-1 and TRBJ2-3): KAGVTQTPRYLIKTRGQQVTLSCSPISGHRSVSWYQQTPGQGLQFLFEYFSETQRNKGNFPGRFSGRQFSNSRSEMNVSTLELGDSALYLCASSLEGVTSTDTQYFGPGTRLTVL.

This clone was observed at least ten times. This chain joins TRBV7-3 and TRBJ2-3; D possibly matches TRBD1 or TRBD2 (5 bases each). This CDR3 comprises 15 residues. With 2 bases removed from V and 0 bases from J, the gap between germline ends came to 9 bases. CDR1 is SGHTA and CDR2 is FQGTGA in the germline V gene. This CDR3 reads CASSLQGPSTDTQYF. CDR3 nucleotides: TGTGCCAGCAGCTTACAGGGACCTAGCACAGATACGCAGTATTTT. Complete variable domain (other parts from reference TRBV7-3 and TRBJ2-3): GAGVSQTPSNKVTEKGKYVELRCDPISGHTALYWYRQSLGQGPEFLIYFQGTGAADDSGLPNDRFFAVRPEGSVSTLKIQRTERGDSAVYLCASSLQGPSTDTQYFGPGTRLTVL.

This clone was detected a few times. The chain carries TRBV6-1 and TRBJ1-6; D ambiguous. Germline CDR1 and CDR2: MNHNS and SASEGT. Trimming took off 1 base at V and 4 bases at J, with 11 bases between the two ends. The CDR3 is 16 amino acids. CDR3 protein: CASSEGPGDYNSPLHF. The CDR3 region has the DNA TGTGCCAGCAGTGAAGGACCCGGGGATTATAATTCACCCCTCCACTTT.